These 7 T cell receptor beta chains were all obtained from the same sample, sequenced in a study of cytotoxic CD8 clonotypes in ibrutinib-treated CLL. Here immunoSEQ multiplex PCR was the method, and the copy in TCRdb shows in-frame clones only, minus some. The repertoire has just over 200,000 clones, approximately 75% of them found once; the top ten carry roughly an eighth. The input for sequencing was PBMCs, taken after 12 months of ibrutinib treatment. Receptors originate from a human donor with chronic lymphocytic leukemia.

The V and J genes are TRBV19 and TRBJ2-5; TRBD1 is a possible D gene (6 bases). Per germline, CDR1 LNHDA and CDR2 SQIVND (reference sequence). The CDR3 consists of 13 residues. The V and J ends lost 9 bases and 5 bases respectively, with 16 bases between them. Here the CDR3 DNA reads TGTGCCAGCCAACAGGGTGGAGTGGAGACCCAGTACTTC. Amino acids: CASQQGGVETQYF.

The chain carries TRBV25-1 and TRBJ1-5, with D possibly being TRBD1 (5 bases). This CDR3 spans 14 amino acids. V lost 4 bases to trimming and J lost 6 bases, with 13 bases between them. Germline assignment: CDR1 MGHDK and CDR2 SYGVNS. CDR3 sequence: CASSGAGYSQPQHF. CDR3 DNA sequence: TGTGCCAGCAGTGGGGCAGGGTATAGTCAGCCCCAGCATTTT.

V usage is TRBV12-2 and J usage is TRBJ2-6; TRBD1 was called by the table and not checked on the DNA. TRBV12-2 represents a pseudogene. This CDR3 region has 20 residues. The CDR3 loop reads CASPPGQPDLSETGANVLTF. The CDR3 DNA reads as TGTGCAAGTCCACCGGGACAGCCAGACCTATCTGAGACTGGGGCCAACGTCCTGACTTTC.

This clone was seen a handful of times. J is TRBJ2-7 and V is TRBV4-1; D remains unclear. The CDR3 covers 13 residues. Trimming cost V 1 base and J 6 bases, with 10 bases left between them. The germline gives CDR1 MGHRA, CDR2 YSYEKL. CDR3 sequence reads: CASSQVRRPEQYF. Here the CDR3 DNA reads TGCGCCAGCAGCCAAGTTCGGCGGCCCGAGCAGTACTTC.

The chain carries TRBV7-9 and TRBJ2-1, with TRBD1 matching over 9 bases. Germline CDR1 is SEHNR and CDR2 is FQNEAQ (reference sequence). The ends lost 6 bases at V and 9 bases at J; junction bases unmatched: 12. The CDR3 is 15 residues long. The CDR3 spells CASRNTGTGTTEQFF. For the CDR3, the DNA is TGTGCCAGCAGAAACACCGGGACAGGGACTACTGAGCAGTTCTTC.

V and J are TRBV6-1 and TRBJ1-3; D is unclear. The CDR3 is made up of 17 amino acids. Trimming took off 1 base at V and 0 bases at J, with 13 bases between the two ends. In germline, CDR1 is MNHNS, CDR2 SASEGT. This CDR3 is CASSEVSPRSSGNTIYF. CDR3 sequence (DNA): TGTGCCAGCAGTGAAGTCTCCCCCCGCAGCTCTGGAAACACCATATATTTT.

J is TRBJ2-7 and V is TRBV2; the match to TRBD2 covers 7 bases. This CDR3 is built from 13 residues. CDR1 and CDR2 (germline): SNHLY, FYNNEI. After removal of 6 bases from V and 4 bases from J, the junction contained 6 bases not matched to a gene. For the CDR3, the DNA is TGTGCCAGCAGCCGGTGGGAGGGTTACGAGCAGTACTTC. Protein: CASSRWEGYEQYF.